These 27 T cell receptor beta chains share one sample of origin, sequenced in a study of T cell repertoires in cytomegalovirus infection. TCRdb fed the reads into MiXCR, producing one record per CDR3 protein. This table holds roughly 730,000 distinct CDR3 sequences, around a third found once. These receptors' targets are unknown. The specimen was cultured PBMCs, collected from culture after CMV antigen stimulation. The source is a human donor in good health (CMV status not recorded). Some clones in this sample may be carry-over from other donors' samples.

This clonotype was counted a few times. The chain uses TRBV20-1 and TRBJ2-5; a possible D gene is TRBD1 (6 bases). Germline CDR1 and CDR2: DFQATT and SNEGSKA (reference sequence). The CDR3 is 15 amino acids. V was cut by 2 bases and J by 5 bases, with 18 bases left in between. This CDR3 reads CSARTSTGSGETQYF. The CDR3 coding sequence is TGCAGTGCTAGAACCTCCACAGGGTCGGGGGAGACCCAGTACTTC.

The chain uses TRBV7-9 and TRBJ2-3; 10 positions agree with TRBD2. Germline assignment: CDR1 SEHNR and CDR2 FQNEAQ (reference sequence). The CDR3 extends over 17 amino acids. The ends lost 1 base at V and 2 bases at J; junction bases unmatched: 6. The CDR3 DNA is TGTGCCAGCAGCTTAGGATCCGGACTAGCGGACACAGATACGCAGTATTTT. This codes for CASSLGSGLADTDTQYF.

The chain employs TRBV28 and TRBJ1-5; D unresolved. This CDR3 comprises 16 residues. V dropped 7 bases and J dropped 3 bases, with 19 bases sitting between them. Germline V gives CDR1 MDHEN, CDR2 SYDVKM. The CDR3 sequence is CASTPAVGDFNQPQHF. The CDR3 DNA sequence: TGTGCCAGCACCCCCGCGGTCGGGGATTTCAATCAGCCCCAGCATTTT. Supplemented by reference TRBV28 and TRBJ1-5, the full variable domain reads DVKVTQSSRYLVKRTGEKVFLECVQDMDHENMFWYRQDPGLGLRLIYFSYDVKMKEKGDIPEGYSVSREKKERFSLILESASTNQTSMYLCASTPAVGDFNQPQHFGDGTRLSIL.

This clonotype was counted ten times or more. The rearrangement uses TRBV7-2 and TRBJ2-1, with TRBD2 matching 7 bases. This CDR3 region has 16 residues. Germline CDR1 is SGHTA and CDR2 is FQGNSA. Trimming removed 5 bases from V and 0 bases from J; junction bases left unmatched: 7. This CDR3 is CASSLKGGSSYNEQFF. For the CDR3, the DNA is TGTGCCAGCAGCCTAAAAGGCGGGAGCTCCTACAATGAGCAGTTCTTC.

The chain joins TRBV7-6 to TRBJ2-7; D possibly corresponds to TRBD1 (7 bases). The CDR3 runs to 13 residues. The V end lost 5 bases, the J end lost 4 bases, and 12 bases lay between the germline ends. CDR1 SGHVS and CDR2 FNYEAQ come from the germline V gene. In DNA form, the CDR3 reads TGTGCCAGCAGCCCCTCAGGGGGGTACGAGCAGTACTTC. Encoded protein: CASSPSGGYEQYF.

The V and J genes are TRBV19 and TRBJ2-4, with unresolved D. The CDR3 extends over 17 amino acids. Germline lookup yields CDR1 LNHDA and CDR2 SQIVND (reference sequence). V lost 0 bases and J 2 bases, leaving 14 bases between the germline ends. CDR3 residues: CASSIDPLVSSKNIQYF. The CDR3 DNA reads as TGTGCCAGTAGTATAGATCCCCTAGTCAGCTCCAAAAACATTCAGTACTTC. Variable domain in full (rest from reference TRBV19 and TRBJ2-4): DGGITQSPKYLFRKEGQNVTLSCEQNLNHDAMYWYRQDPGQGLRLIYYSQIVNDFQKGDIAEGYSVSREKKESFPLTVTSAQKNPTAFYLCASSIDPLVSSKNIQYFGAGTRLSVL.

The chain links TRBV29-1 to TRBJ1-1, with D maybe TRBD1 (6 bases). V was trimmed by 1 base and J by 6 bases, leaving 15 bases between them. Germline V CDR1 and CDR2: SQVTM, ANQGSEA. The CDR3 contains 14 residues. CDR3: CSVEGGTRDSEAFF. CDR3 nucleotide sequence: TGCAGCGTTGAAGGCGGGACAAGGGATTCTGAAGCTTTCTTT.

V is TRBV19 and J is TRBJ1-5, with D perhaps matching TRBD1 (5 bases). V was trimmed by 4 bases and J by 0 bases, leaving 7 bases between them. There are 14 residues in the CDR3. Germline V gene lookup returns CDR1 LNHDA and CDR2 SQIVND (reference sequence). CDR3 nucleotide sequence: TGTGCCAGTAGTAAGACAGCTAGCAATCAGCCCCAGCATTTT. Translated, it gives CASSKTASNQPQHF.

V usage is TRBV7-9 and J usage is TRBJ2-5; 14 bases align to TRBD2. The CDR3 is made up of 16 amino acids. Germline assignment: CDR1 SEHNR and CDR2 FQNEAQ (reference sequence). J lost 5 bases, V lost 5 bases, and 7 bases had no gene match. In nucleotides, the CDR3 is TGTGCCAGCAGCGCCCGACTAGCGGGAGGGATTGAGACCCAGTACTTC. Protein sequence: CASSARLAGGIETQYF.

This clonotype was observed a handful of times. The V gene is TRBV6-8, the J gene TRBJ2-1; 11 nucleotides agree with TRBD2. This CDR3 region has 15 residues. The ends lost 2 bases at V and 4 bases at J; junction bases unmatched: 1. Germline V gene data show CDR1 as MNHGY and CDR2 as SAAAGT. The CDR3: CASSYLAGGYNEQFF. The CDR3 region has the DNA TGTGCCAGCAGTTACCTAGCGGGGGGTTACAATGAGCAGTTCTTC.

J is TRBJ1-1 and V is TRBV6-1; D gene unclear. Trimming removed 1 base from V and 5 bases from J, with 8 bases in between. Germline V gene data show CDR1 as MNHNS and CDR2 as SASEGT. The length of the CDR3 is 13 residues. The CDR3 here is CASSEGARTEAFF. In DNA, the CDR3 is TGTGCCAGCAGTGAAGGGGCCAGGACTGAAGCTTTCTTT.

This clonotype was seen at least ten times. The chain has TRBV7-2 and TRBJ2-1, with 8 bases aligning to TRBD1. The CDR3 has 15 residues. Germline-derived CDR1 and CDR2 are SGHTA and FQGNSA. The ends lost 1 base at V and 5 bases at J; junction bases unmatched: 4. The CDR3 DNA reads TGTGCCAGCAGCTTAGGGCGGGGACAGGACAATGAGCAGTTCTTC. It translates to CASSLGRGQDNEQFF.

The chain links TRBV6-6 to TRBJ2-3, with a tentative D call TRBD2 (5 bases). Germline V gene lookup returns CDR1 MNHNY and CDR2 SVGAGI (reference sequence). V was trimmed by 5 bases and J by 5 bases, leaving 20 bases between them. CDR3 length: 16 residues. The CDR3 nucleotides are TGTGCCAGCAGTGATATGGCGGGCCTTGGGAGAGATACGCAGTATTTT. Its protein is CASSDMAGLGRDTQYF.

This clonotype was seen more than once but under ten times. V is TRBV6-6 and J is TRBJ1-5; 8 bases line up with TRBD1. This CDR3 is 18 amino acids long. Losses at the gene ends were 0 bases for V and 3 bases for J; bases not matched to a gene: 10. Germline CDR1 and CDR2: MNHNY and SVGAGI (reference sequence). This CDR3 reads CASSYSMGTGYDNQPQHF. CDR3 nucleotide sequence: TGTGCCAGCAGTTACTCGATGGGGACAGGCTATGACAATCAGCCCCAGCATTTT.

In this sample, this clonotype turned up a few times. J is TRBJ1-1 and V is TRBV6-6, with 9 bases identical to TRBD1. V lost 7 bases to trimming and J lost 4 bases; unmatched junction nucleotides: 7. The CDR3 contains 14 residues. CDR1 is MNHNY, CDR2 SVGAGI, per germline (reference sequence). Here the CDR3 reads CASNTGTGPTEAFF. The CDR3 DNA reads TGTGCCAGCAATACCGGGACAGGGCCCACTGAAGCTTTCTTT.

The table lists this clonotype with a few counts. V gene TRBV7-6 combines with J gene TRBJ1-4, with D tentatively TRBD1 (6 bases). The germline gives CDR1 SGHVS, CDR2 FNYEAQ. Trimming took off 2 bases at V and 6 bases at J, with 10 bases between the two ends. This CDR3 comprises 14 residues. The CDR3: CASSLQGLDEKLFF. DNA of the CDR3: TGTGCCAGCAGCTTACAGGGGTTGGATGAAAAACTGTTTTTT.

This clonotype was recorded a few times. The chain links TRBV6-1 to TRBJ1-1; D gene unclear. V lost 10 bases to trimming and J lost 1 base, with 10 bases between them. Per germline, CDR1 MNHNS and CDR2 SASEGT. The CDR3 covers 12 residues. For the CDR3, the DNA is TGTGCCATCTCAGAGGGGAACACTGAAGCTTTCTTT. This codes for CAISEGNTEAFF.

This clonotype was detected only a few times. V usage is TRBV12-3 or TRBV12-4 and J usage is TRBJ2-7; possible D gene TRBD2, 6 bases. This CDR3 spans 13 amino acids. V shed 5 bases and J shed 9 bases, with 17 bases lying between them. CDR3 amino acids: CASSPGLLGVQYF. The CDR3 DNA reads as TGTGCCAGCAGTCCGGGACTGCTGGGGGTGCAGTACTTC.

This clonotype was seen a few times. The chain links TRBV24-1 to TRBJ2-3, with no clear D. The CDR3 has 13 residues. Trimming removed 6 bases from V and 2 bases from J, with 8 bases in between. Germline CDR1 is KGHDR and CDR2 is SFDVKD. CDR3 nucleotide sequence: TGTGCCACCAGTAGCAGCAACACAGATACGCAGTATTTT. This sequence encodes CATSSSNTDTQYF.

Regarding this clonotype: At one end the junction does not follow the germline gene, possibly because of a read error. The rearrangement links TRBV6-1 to TRBJ2-7; D is perhaps TRBD2 (7 bases). The CDR3 loop spans 13 amino acids. In germline, CDR1 is MNHNS, CDR2 SASEGT. This CDR3 reads CASSVRGPYEQYF. CDR3 DNA sequence: TGCGCCAGCAGTGTGCGGGGGCCCTACGAGCAGTACTTC.

In this sample, this clonotype turned up a few times. The chain joins TRBV7-2 to TRBJ2-7; TRBD1 aligns across 9 bases. The germline CDR1 and CDR2 sequences are SGHTA and FQGNSA. There are 15 residues in the CDR3. Losses at the gene ends were 5 bases for V and 2 bases for J; bases not matched to a gene: 7. DNA for the CDR3: TGTGCCAGCAGCACCGCCGGGACAGGGACCTACGAGCAGTACTTC. Translation gives CASSTAGTGTYEQYF. Filled out from reference TRBV7-2 and TRBJ2-7, the complete variable domain reads GAGVSQSPSNKVTEKGKDVELRCDPISGHTALYWYRQSLGQGLEFLIYFQGNSAPDKSGLPSDRFSAERTGGSVSTLTIQRTQQEDSAVYLCASSTAGTGTYEQYFGPGTRLTVT.

The chain employs TRBV19 and TRBJ2-1; D is possibly TRBD2 (5 bases). Trimming took 7 bases from V and 8 from J, leaving 9 bases between them. There are 11 residues in the CDR3. Germline CDR1 is LNHDA and CDR2 is SQIVND (reference sequence). The DNA of the CDR3 is TGTGCCAGTACAGGAGGCTATGAGCAGTTCTTC. Translated, it gives CASTGGYEQFF.

V is TRBV14 and J is TRBJ1-2; tentative D call: TRBD1 (6 bases). The CDR3 contains 14 residues. Trimming removed 6 bases from V and 5 bases from J, with 16 bases in between. Germline CDR1 SGHDN, CDR2 FVKESK. CDR3 bases: TGTGCCAGCAGACCAGGAGCAGGGGATTATGGCTACACCTTC. It specifies CASRPGAGDYGYTF.

This clonotype was seen repeatedly, ten times or more. V and J are TRBV7-2 and TRBJ1-4, with D possibly TRBD1 on 5 matching bases. The germline CDR1 and CDR2 sequences are SGHTA and FQGNSA. This CDR3 comprises 14 residues. Between the trimmed V and J ends, which lost 1 base and 5 bases, there was a span of 8 bases. The CDR3 nucleotides read TGTGCCAGCAGCTTAGATTGGGGCAATGAAAAACTGTTTTTT. Translation: CASSLDWGNEKLFF. Based on the CDR3 plus reference TRBV7-2 and TRBJ1-4, the full variable domain is GAGVSQSPSNKVTEKGKDVELRCDPISGHTALYWYRQSLGQGLEFLIYFQGNSAPDKSGLPSDRFSAERTGGSVSTLTIQRTQQEDSAVYLCASSLDWGNEKLFFGSGTQLSVL.

This clonotype turned up a few times. The chain joins TRBV5-4 to TRBJ1-1; unclear D gene. Per the germline V gene, CDR1 is SGHNT and CDR2 is YYREEE (reference sequence). V gave up 6 bases and J gave up 6 bases, with 12 bases separating them. The CDR3 length is 12 residues. The CDR3, as DNA: TGTGCCAGCACTAACGGAGGCGCTGAAGCTTTCTTT. Its translation is CASTNGGAEAFF.

The chain's CDR3 is CASSWRPGRRGDTQYF. The CDR3 DNA reads TGTGCCAGCAGCTGGCGACCGGGACGCCGGGGCGATACGCAGTATTTT. This chain uses TRBV12-3 or TRBV12-4 with TRBJ2-3; D may match TRBD1 or TRBD2 (5 bases each). V lost 6 bases and J lost 6, with 22 bases in between. This CDR3 is 16 amino acids long.

J is TRBJ2-1 and V is TRBV6-6, with TRBD2 as a possible D gene (6 bases). The length of the CDR3 is 16 residues. Germline-derived CDR1 and CDR2 are MNHNY and SVGAGI (reference sequence). The V gene lost 9 bases and the J gene lost 7 bases, with 25 bases spanning the gap. CDR3 sequence (DNA): TGTGCCAGTACCTGGGCCGGGGGAGTTGGTCGGAATGAGCAGTTCTTC. Translating gives CASTWAGGVGRNEQFF.